This T cell receptor beta chain was documented in a study of blood T cell repertoires in COVID-19. Study context: PBMCs, B-cell-depleted T cells, or T cells provided the cDNA or gDNA that made up the material.

J gave up 3 bases and V 5 bases, and 5 bases lay outside the gene matches. The CDR3 runs to 15 residues. Germline CDR1 reads KGHDR; CDR2 reads SFDVKD. The participants were between roughly 18 and 100 years old and came from 24 US areas. Original processing methods: Nucleated cell number was recorded as an estimate derived from reference gene primer amplification. TCRdb's table, derived via immunoSEQ multiplex PCR, lists solely in-frame clones and lacks some. V and J calls and clone size are those listed in that table; D and trimming were worked out from the DNA. The sample holds about 310,000 clones, 80% to 90% seen once.

The gene calls are TRBV24-1 and TRBJ2-1; 8 bases are a match to TRBD1. The specimen sequenced was PBMCs or T cells enriched from blood (not recorded which). The clonotype was recovered from a man younger than 45 who had recovered from COVID-19. The CDR3 DNA sequence: TGTGCCACCAGTGGGACAGGGTCTGACTACAATGAGCAGTTCTTC. It is translated as CATSGTGSDYNEQFF.